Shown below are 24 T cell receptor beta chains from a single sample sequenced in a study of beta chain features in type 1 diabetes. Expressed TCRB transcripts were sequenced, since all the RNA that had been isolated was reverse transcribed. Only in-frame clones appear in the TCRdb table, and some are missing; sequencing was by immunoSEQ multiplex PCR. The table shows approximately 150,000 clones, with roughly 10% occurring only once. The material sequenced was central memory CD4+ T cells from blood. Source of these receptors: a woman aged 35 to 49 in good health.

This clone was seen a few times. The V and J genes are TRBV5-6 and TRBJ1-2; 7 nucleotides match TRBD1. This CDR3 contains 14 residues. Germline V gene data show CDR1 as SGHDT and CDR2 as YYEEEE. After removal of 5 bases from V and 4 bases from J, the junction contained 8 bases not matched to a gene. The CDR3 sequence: CASSRDRELYGYTF. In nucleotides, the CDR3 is TGTGCCAGCAGTCGGGACAGAGAACTCTATGGCTACACCTTC.

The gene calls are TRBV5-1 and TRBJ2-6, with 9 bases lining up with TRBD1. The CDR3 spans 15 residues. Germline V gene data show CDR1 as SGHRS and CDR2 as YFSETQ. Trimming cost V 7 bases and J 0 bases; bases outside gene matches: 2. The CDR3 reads CASETGGSGANVLTF. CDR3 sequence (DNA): TGCGCCAGCGAGACAGGGGGCTCTGGGGCCAACGTCCTGACTTTC.

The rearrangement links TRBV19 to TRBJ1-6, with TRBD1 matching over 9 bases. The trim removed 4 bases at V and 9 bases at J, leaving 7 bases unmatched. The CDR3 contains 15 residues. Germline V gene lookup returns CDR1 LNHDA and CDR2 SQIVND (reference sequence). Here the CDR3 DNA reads TGTGCCAGTAGTACAACCGGGACAGGGAGTTCACCCCTCCACTTT. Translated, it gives CASSTTGTGSSPLHF.

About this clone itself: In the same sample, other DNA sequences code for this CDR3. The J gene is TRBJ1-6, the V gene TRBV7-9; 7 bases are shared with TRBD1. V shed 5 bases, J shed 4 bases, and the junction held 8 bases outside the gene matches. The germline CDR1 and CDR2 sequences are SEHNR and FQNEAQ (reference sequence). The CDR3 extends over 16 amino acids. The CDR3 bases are TGTGCCAGCAGCGTCGGACAGGAGAATTATAATTCACCCCTCCACTTT. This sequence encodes CASSVGQENYNSPLHF.

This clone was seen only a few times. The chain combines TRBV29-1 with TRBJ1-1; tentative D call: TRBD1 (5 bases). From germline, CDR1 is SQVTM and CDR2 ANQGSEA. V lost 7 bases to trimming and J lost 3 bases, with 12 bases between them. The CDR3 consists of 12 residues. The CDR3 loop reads CSASRGDTEAFF. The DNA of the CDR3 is TGCAGCGCCTCACGGGGGGACACTGAAGCTTTCTTT.

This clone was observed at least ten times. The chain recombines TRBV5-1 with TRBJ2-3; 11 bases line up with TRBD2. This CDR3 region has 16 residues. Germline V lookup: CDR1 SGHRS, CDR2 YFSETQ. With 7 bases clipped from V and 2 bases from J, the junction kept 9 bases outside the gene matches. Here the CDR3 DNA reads TGCGCCAGCTCCCGGGGGACTAGCGGCTTCACAGATACGCAGTATTTT. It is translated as CASSRGTSGFTDTQYF.

CDR3 sequence: CASSLLGRTGVGYTF. The DNA of the CDR3 is TGTGCCAGCAGTTTATTAGGGCGGACAGGGGTAGGCTACACCTTC. The chain is built from TRBV28 and TRBJ1-2; 9 bases are shared with TRBD1. Germline V gives CDR1 MDHEN, CDR2 SYDVKM. Trimming cost V 1 base and J 8 bases; bases outside gene matches: 8. CDR3 size: 15 residues.

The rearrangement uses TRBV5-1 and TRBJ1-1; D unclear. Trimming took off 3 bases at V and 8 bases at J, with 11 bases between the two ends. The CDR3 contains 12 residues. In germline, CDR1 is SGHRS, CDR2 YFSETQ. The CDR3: CASSSSVGEAFF. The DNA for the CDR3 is TGCGCCAGCAGCTCGTCAGTGGGCGAAGCTTTCTTT.

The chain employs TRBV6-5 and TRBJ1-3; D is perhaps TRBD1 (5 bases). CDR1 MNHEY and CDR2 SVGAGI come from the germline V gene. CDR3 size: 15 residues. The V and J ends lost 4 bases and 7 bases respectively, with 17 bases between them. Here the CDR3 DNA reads TGTGCCAGCAGTTCGTGGCAGGGTATTGTGAACACCATATATTTT. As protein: CASSSWQGIVNTIYF.

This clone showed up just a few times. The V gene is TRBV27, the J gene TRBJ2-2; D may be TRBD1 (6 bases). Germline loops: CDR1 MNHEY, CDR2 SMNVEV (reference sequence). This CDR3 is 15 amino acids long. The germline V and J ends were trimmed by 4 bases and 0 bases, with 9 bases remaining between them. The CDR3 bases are TGTGCCAGCAGTTGGACAGTCGCGAACACCGGGGAGCTGTTTTTT. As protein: CASSWTVANTGELFF.

CDR3 residues: CASSIAGGLSTDTQYF. In DNA, the CDR3 is TGTGCCAGCAGTATAGCGGGGGGACTCTCCACAGATACGCAGTATTTT. V is TRBV11-2 and J is TRBJ2-3, with 10 positions matching TRBD2. The germline gives CDR1 SGHAT, CDR2 FQNNGV. The ends lost 6 bases at V and 2 bases at J; junction bases unmatched: 8. The CDR3 covers 16 residues.

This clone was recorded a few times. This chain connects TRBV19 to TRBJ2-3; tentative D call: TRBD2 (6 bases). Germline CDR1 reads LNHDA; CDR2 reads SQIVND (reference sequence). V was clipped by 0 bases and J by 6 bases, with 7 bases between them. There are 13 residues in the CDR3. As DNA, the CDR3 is TGTGCCAGTAGTATAGATCGGGGGGATACGCAGTATTTT. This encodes CASSIDRGDTQYF.

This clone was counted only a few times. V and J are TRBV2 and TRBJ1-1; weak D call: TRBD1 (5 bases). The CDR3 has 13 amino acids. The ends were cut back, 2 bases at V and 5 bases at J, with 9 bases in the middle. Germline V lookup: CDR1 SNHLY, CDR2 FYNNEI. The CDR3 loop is CASSELGGTEAFF. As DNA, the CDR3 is TGTGCCAGCAGTGAACTCGGGGGGACTGAAGCTTTCTTT.

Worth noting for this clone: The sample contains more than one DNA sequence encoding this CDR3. This chain's CDR3 is CATSREFGGSTDTQYF. The CDR3 DNA sequence: TGTGCCACCAGCAGAGAGTTCGGGGGAAGCACAGATACGCAGTATTTT. The chain couples TRBV15 to TRBJ2-3, with TRBD2 as a possible D gene (6 bases). The V gene lost 0 bases and the J gene lost 0 bases, with 10 bases spanning the gap. This CDR3 region has 16 residues. Germline assignment: CDR1 LNHNV and CDR2 YYDKDF (reference sequence).

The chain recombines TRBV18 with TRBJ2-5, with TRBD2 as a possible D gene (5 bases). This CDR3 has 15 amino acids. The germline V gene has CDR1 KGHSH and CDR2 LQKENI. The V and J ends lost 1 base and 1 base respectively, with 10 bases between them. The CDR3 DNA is TGTGCCAGCTCACCACTAGGAGGAGGCCAAGAGACCCAGTACTTC. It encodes CASSPLGGGQETQYF.

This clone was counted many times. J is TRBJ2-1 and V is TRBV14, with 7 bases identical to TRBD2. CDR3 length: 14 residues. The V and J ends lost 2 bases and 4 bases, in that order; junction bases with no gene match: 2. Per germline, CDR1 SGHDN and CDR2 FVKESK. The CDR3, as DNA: TGTGCCAGCAGCCAACAGCGGGGTTACAATGAGCAGTTCTTC. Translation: CASSQQRGYNEQFF.

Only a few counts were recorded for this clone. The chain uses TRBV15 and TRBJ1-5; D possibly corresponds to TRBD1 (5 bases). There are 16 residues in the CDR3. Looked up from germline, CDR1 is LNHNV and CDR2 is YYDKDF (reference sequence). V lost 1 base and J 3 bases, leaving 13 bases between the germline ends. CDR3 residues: CATSRGGGYANQPQHF. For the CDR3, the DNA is TGTGCCACCAGCAGAGGCGGGGGTTACGCCAATCAGCCCCAGCATTTT.

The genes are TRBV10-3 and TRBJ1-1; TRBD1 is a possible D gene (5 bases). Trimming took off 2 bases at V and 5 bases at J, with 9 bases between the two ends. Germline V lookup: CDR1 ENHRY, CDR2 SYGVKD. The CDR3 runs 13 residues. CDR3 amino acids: CAISEIGGTEAFF. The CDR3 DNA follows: TGTGCCATCAGTGAGATCGGGGGGACTGAAGCTTTCTTT.

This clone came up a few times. This CDR3 reads CASRPDRALGAQYF. CDR3 coding DNA: TGTGCCAGCAGACCCGACAGGGCCTTAGGGGCCCAGTACTTC. This sequence joins TRBV27 and TRBJ2-5; 7 nucleotides line up with TRBD1. CDR1 and CDR2 from the germline V gene are MNHEY and SMNVEV (reference sequence). The CDR3 totals 14 residues. The junction had 13 bases not matched to a gene; V was cut back by 6 bases and J by 9 bases.

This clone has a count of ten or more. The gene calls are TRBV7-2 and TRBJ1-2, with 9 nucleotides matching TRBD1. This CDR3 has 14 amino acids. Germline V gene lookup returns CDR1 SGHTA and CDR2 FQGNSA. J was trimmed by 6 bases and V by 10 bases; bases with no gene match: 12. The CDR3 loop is CAIDLRDRDHGYTF. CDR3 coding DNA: TGTGCCATCGACCTCCGGGACAGGGACCATGGCTACACCTTC.

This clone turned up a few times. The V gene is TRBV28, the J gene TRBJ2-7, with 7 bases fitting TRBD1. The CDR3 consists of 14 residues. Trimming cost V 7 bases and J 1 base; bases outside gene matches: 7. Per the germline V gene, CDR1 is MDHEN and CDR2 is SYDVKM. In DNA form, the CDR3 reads TGTGCCAGCACCCCCGGACAGGCGTCCTACGAGCAGTACTTC. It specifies CASTPGQASYEQYF.

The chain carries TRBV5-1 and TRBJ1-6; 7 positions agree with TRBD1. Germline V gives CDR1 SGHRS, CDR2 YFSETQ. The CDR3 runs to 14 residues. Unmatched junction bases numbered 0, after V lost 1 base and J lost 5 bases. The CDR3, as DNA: TGCGCCAGCAGCTTGACAGGGGATAATTCACCCCTCCACTTT. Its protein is CASSLTGDNSPLHF. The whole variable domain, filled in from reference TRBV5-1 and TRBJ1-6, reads KAGVTQTPRYLIKTRGQQVTLSCSPISGHRSVSWYQQTPGQGLQFLFEYFSETQRNKGNFPGRFSGRQFSNSRSEMNVSTLELGDSALYLCASSLTGDNSPLHFGNGTRLTVT.

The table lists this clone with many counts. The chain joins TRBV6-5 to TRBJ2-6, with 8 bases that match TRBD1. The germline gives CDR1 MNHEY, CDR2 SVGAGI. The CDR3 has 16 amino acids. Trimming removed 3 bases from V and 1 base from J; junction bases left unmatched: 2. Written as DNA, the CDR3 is TGTGCCAGCAGTTATGGACAGGGATCTGGGGCCAACGTCCTGACTTTC. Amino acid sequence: CASSYGQGSGANVLTF.

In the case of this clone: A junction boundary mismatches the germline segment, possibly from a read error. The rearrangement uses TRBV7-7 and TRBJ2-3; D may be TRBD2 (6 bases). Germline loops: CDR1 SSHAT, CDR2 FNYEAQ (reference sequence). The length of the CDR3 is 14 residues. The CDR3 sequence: CASSKGLDGDTQYF. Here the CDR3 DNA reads TGTGCTAGCAGCAAGGGACTGGACGGAGATACGCAGTATTTT.